Given below is one T cell receptor beta chain in context. Its antigen is unknown. This specimen belongs to a study of cytomegalovirus exposure and HLA in healthy donors. Study summary: One earlier analysis, a look at 200 million or so T cells, found about 100 million unique TCR beta sequences. The study, taken as a whole, reports: The classifier reportedly diagnosed cytomegalovirus status with high sensitivity and specificity. A prior analysis recorded that most TCR beta V segments were productive about 87% or about 30% of the time.

The length of the CDR3 is 17 residues. Germline-derived CDR1 and CDR2 are SEHNR and FQNEAQ (reference sequence). With 5 bases clipped from V and 1 base from J, the junction kept 12 bases outside the gene matches. This PCR relied on a set of 60 Vbeta primers and 13 Jbeta primers. Some clones are missing from TCRdb's copy, which holds only in-frame ones; the method was immunoSEQ multiplex PCR. Among about 170,000 clones, 80% were seen once, and the ten largest hold less than 2.5%. This TCR was sampled from a male donor in good health and CMV-seronegative. Material: PBMCs. J is TRBJ1-2 and V is TRBV7-9; TRBD1 matches 8 bases. This CDR3 reads CASSASRTGTHNYGYTF. DNA for the CDR3: TGTGCCAGCAGCGCTTCCCGGACAGGGACCCATAACTATGGCTACACCTTC.